The 23 T cell receptor beta chains below come from one sample, sequenced in a study of patients and donors after allogeneic stem cell transplantation. TCRdb analysed the RT-PCR reads with MiXCR anew, one entry per CDR3 protein. Of 400,000 to 500,000 distinct CDR3 sequences in the sample, 16% were seen once. Sequencing input: blood, either unsorted or a sorted T cell fraction (not recorded which). These receptors came from a human donor who was either an allogeneic HSCT recipient or a stem cell or donor lymphocyte infusion donor (not recorded which). It is not recorded whose cells these are; they may come from a transplant donor.

This clonotype was seen only a few times. The J gene is TRBJ2-7, the V gene TRBV27, with D possibly TRBD2 on 5 matching bases. Trimming removed 5 bases from V and 3 bases from J, with 14 bases in between. The CDR3 loop spans 14 amino acids. Germline CDR1 and CDR2: MNHEY and SMNVEV (reference sequence). CDR3 DNA sequence: TGTGCCAGCAGTCGTAAAGGAGGAAGCTACGAGCAGTACTTC. Translation gives CASSRKGGSYEQYF.

V gene TRBV7-9 combines with J gene TRBJ2-1; D may be TRBD1 (6 bases). Trimming shortened V by 2 bases and J by 7 bases, and 21 bases separated the two germline ends. The CDR3 totals 17 residues. CDR1 SEHNR and CDR2 FQNEAQ come from the germline V gene (reference sequence). CDR3 sequence reads: CASSLPNVVDDRNEQFF. CDR3 coding DNA: TGTGCCAGCAGCTTACCCAACGTAGTTGATGACAGGAATGAGCAGTTCTTC.

The rearrangement joins TRBV2 to TRBJ2-7; 10 nucleotides match TRBD2. J was trimmed by 3 bases and V by 7 bases; bases with no gene match: 12. The germline V gene encodes CDR1 SNHLY and CDR2 FYNNEI. This CDR3 contains 16 residues. CDR3 sequence (DNA): TGTGCCAGCACCCGCGGGGGACTAGCGCCCTACTACGAGCAGTACTTC. It specifies CASTRGGLAPYYEQYF. Variable domain in full (rest from reference TRBV2 and TRBJ2-7): EPEVTQTPSHQVTQMGQEVILRCVPISNHLYFYWYRQILGQKVEFLVSFYNNEISEKSEIFDDQFSVERPDGSNFTLKIRSTKLEDSAMYFCASTRGGLAPYYEQYFGPGTRLTVT.

The chain joins TRBV5-5 to TRBJ2-2, with TRBD2 identical over 7 bases. Trimming cost V 3 bases and J 3 bases; bases outside gene matches: 8. Per germline, CDR1 SGHKS and CDR2 YYEKEE (reference sequence). The CDR3 consists of 16 residues. This CDR3 reads CASSSGLVWDTGELFF. CDR3 DNA: TGTGCCAGCAGCTCTGGACTAGTTTGGGACACCGGGGAGCTGTTTTTT.

This clonotype was counted ten times or more. This chain connects TRBV12-3 or TRBV12-4 to TRBJ1-4, with D hard to call. The V gene lost 6 bases and the J gene lost 12 bases, with 14 bases spanning the gap. CDR3 size: 12 residues. CDR3 DNA: TGTGCCAGCAGCCTTGGCCGGGGTGAACTGTTTTTT. This sequence encodes CASSLGRGELFF.

This clonotype was observed many times. V usage is TRBV12-3 or TRBV12-4 and J usage is TRBJ2-2; TRBD2 matches at 9 bases. V was pared by 5 bases and J by 6 bases, with 4 bases of the junction left unmatched. This CDR3 contains 14 residues. The CDR3 DNA follows: TGTGCCAGCAGTCTACTAGCGGGCCCCGGGGAGCTGTTTTTT. Its translation is CASSLLAGPGELFF.

The genes are TRBV30 and TRBJ1-1; maybe TRBD1 (5 bases). The V end was cut by 0 bases, the J end by 10 bases, with 9 bases between. The CDR3 runs 11 residues. The germline gives CDR1 GTSNPN, CDR2 SVGIG (reference sequence). DNA of the CDR3: TGTGCCTGGAGTGTACCAGGGTTAGCTTTCTTT. It is translated as CAWSVPGLAFF.

The V gene is TRBV29-1, the J gene TRBJ2-3; no definite D call. The CDR3 runs to 12 residues. The germline V gene has CDR1 SQVTM and CDR2 ANQGSEA. The V end lost 2 bases, the J end lost 0 bases, and 3 bases lay between the germline ends. The CDR3 loop reads CSVEYSTDTQYF. For the CDR3, the DNA is TGCAGCGTTGAATACAGCACAGATACGCAGTATTTT.

The table lists this clonotype with many counts. This chain joins TRBV12-3 or TRBV12-4 and TRBJ2-2; the D is unclear. CDR3 length: 12 residues. Trimming took off 5 bases at V and 3 bases at J, with 4 bases between the two ends. CDR3 in DNA: TGTGCCAGCAGTCCGTACACCGGGGAGCTGTTTTTT. Encoded protein: CASSPYTGELFF.

This clonotype was recorded at least ten times. The chain links TRBV4-1 to TRBJ2-1; D ambiguous. Germline lookup yields CDR1 MGHRA and CDR2 YSYEKL. V gave up 3 bases and J gave up 3 bases, with 12 bases separating them. The CDR3 totals 15 residues. CDR3 loop: CASSHPHLVYNEQFF. CDR3 bases: TGCGCCAGCAGCCACCCCCACCTCGTCTACAATGAGCAGTTCTTC.

The chain recombines TRBV5-6 with TRBJ1-1, with unresolved D. Trimming stripped 2 bases from V and 7 bases from J, with 6 bases between. CDR3 size: 11 residues. The germline V gene encodes CDR1 SGHDT and CDR2 YYEEEE. The CDR3 DNA follows: TGTGCCAGCAGCTTTGGAGGTGAAGCTTTCTTT. Protein sequence: CASSFGGEAFF.

This clonotype has only a few counts. This chain connects TRBV6-2 or TRBV6-3 to TRBJ2-1, with TRBD2 matching 9 bases. CDR3 length equals 17 residues. The V gene end was trimmed by 4 bases and the J gene end by 2 bases; junction bases not matched to a gene: 9. Germline loops: CDR1 MNHEY, CDR2 SVGEGT. The CDR3 DNA is TGTGCCAGCAGTTGGGAACTTAGCGGGAGACCCTACAATGAGCAGTTCTTC. As protein: CASSWELSGRPYNEQFF.

The gene calls are TRBV6-1 and TRBJ1-1; perhaps TRBD1 as D (5 bases). The germline CDR1 and CDR2 sequences are MNHNS and SASEGT. CDR3 length equals 14 residues. With 5 bases removed from V and 0 bases from J, the gap between germline ends came to 10 bases. The CDR3 loop reads CASSKTVLNTEAFF. CDR3 bases: TGTGCCAGCAGTAAGACAGTATTGAACACTGAAGCTTTCTTT.

The chain combines TRBV7-8 with TRBJ2-7; D not certain. Trimming removed 1 base at V and 0 bases at J, with 13 bases between. CDR3 length: 16 residues. Germline CDR1 SGHVS, CDR2 FQNEAQ. The CDR3 sequence is CASSLEVVVSSYEQYF. The CDR3 DNA sequence: TGTGCCAGCAGCTTAGAAGTGGTCGTGAGCTCCTACGAGCAGTACTTC.

The genes are TRBV12-3 or TRBV12-4 and TRBJ1-6; no reliable D call. The CDR3 contains 13 residues. V was trimmed by 2 bases and J by 5 bases, leaving 4 bases between them. The CDR3 protein is CASSLQNNSPLHF. DNA of the CDR3: TGTGCCAGCAGTTTACAGAATAATTCACCCCTCCACTTT.

This clonotype showed up just a few times. V and J are TRBV4-2 and TRBJ2-1; 10 bases map to TRBD2. The trim removed 0 bases at V and 3 bases at J, leaving 2 bases unmatched. Germline V gene sequence: CDR1 LGHNA, CDR2 YNFKEQ. The CDR3 spans 16 residues. The CDR3 loop reads CASSQEERGGYNEQFF. The CDR3 bases are TGTGCCAGCAGCCAAGAAGAGCGGGGGGGCTACAATGAGCAGTTCTTC.

This clonotype has a handful of counts. V usage is TRBV12-3 or TRBV12-4 and J usage is TRBJ1-6, with TRBD1 identical over 7 bases. Germline trimming cut 6 bases from V and 9 bases from J; bases unmatched to any gene: 2. The CDR3 sequence is 12 residues long. The CDR3 loop reads CASRGDSSPLHF. The CDR3, as DNA: TGTGCCAGCAGGGGGGACAGTTCACCCCTCCACTTT.

The chain has TRBV9 and TRBJ1-2; no clear D. CDR3 length: 11 residues. CDR1 is SGDLS, CDR2 YYNGEE, per germline. V was clipped by 5 bases and J by 3 bases, with 5 bases between them. For the CDR3, the DNA is TGTGCCAGCAGGTCGGACTATGGCTACACCTTC. This sequence encodes CASRSDYGYTF. The full variable domain, rest sourced from reference TRBV9 and TRBJ1-2, is DSGVTQTPKHLITATGQRVTLRCSPRSGDLSVYWYQQSLDQGLQFLIQYYNGEERAKGNILERFSAQQFPDLHSELNLSSLELGDSALYFCASRSDYGYTFGSGTRLTVV.

The CDR3 sequence: CASSLFGTGVNEQYF. The CDR3, as DNA: TGTGCCAGCAGTTTATTTGGGACAGGGGTCAACGAGCAGTACTTC. V and J are TRBV27 and TRBJ2-7; 10 bases agree with TRBD1. The ends lost 1 base at V and 5 bases at J; junction bases unmatched: 5. The CDR3 totals 15 residues. In germline, CDR1 is MNHEY, CDR2 SMNVEV (reference sequence).

At least ten counts were recorded for this clonotype. This chain links TRBV4-1 with TRBJ2-3; D is ambiguous. CDR1 and CDR2 (germline): MGHRA, YSYEKL. With 0 bases removed from V and 5 bases from J, the gap between germline ends came to 3 bases. CDR3 length: 12 amino acids. CDR3 protein: CASSQEEDTQYF. The CDR3 DNA reads as TGCGCCAGCAGCCAAGAGGAAGATACGCAGTATTTT.

The J gene is TRBJ2-5, the V gene TRBV27; perhaps TRBD2 as D (6 bases). This CDR3 region has 14 residues. Germline values: CDR1 MNHEY, CDR2 SMNVEV (reference sequence). Trimming took 3 bases from V and 4 from J, leaving 12 bases between them. The DNA for the CDR3 is TGTGCCAGCAGTTTCGTCGGGAGCGGAGAGACCCAGTACTTC. This encodes CASSFVGSGETQYF.

This sequence joins TRBV30 and TRBJ2-2, with 8 bases identical to TRBD2. CDR1 is GTSNPN and CDR2 is SVGIG in the germline V gene (reference sequence). CDR3 length equals 11 residues. V was pared by 8 bases and J by 7 bases, with 3 bases of the junction left unmatched. Here the CDR3 DNA reads TGTGCCGGCCGGGAGGGCGGGGAGCTGTTTTTT. This sequence encodes CAGREGGELFF. Together with reference TRBV30 and TRBJ2-2, the CDR3 gives the full variable domain: SQTIHQWPATLVQPVGSPLSLECTVEGTSNPNLYWYRQAAGRGLQLLFYSVGIGQISSEVPQNLSASRPQDRQFILSSKKLLLSDSGFYLCAGREGGELFFGEGSRLTVL.

The rearrangement uses TRBV7-3 and TRBJ2-2; possible D gene TRBD1, 5 bases. The CDR3 extends over 14 amino acids. From germline, CDR1 is SGHTA and CDR2 FQGTGA. The ends were cut back, 2 bases at V and 6 bases at J, with 10 bases in the middle. CDR3 sequence reads: CASSLQGVAGELFF. Here the CDR3 DNA reads TGTGCCAGCAGCTTACAGGGCGTCGCCGGGGAGCTGTTTTTT. Together with reference TRBV7-3 and TRBJ2-2, the CDR3 gives the full variable domain: GAGVSQTPSNKVTEKGKYVELRCDPISGHTALYWYRQSLGQGPEFLIYFQGTGAADDSGLPNDRFFAVRPEGSVSTLKIQRTERGDSAVYLCASSLQGVAGELFFGEGSRLTVL.